Listed below are T cell receptor beta chains from one sample, sequenced in a study of T cell changes during pregnancy in multiple sclerosis. Measured with immunoSEQ multiplex PCR; TCRdb has only the in-frame clones, and not every one. The sample includes tens of thousands of clones, around 93% of them seen just once. The source was peripheral blood, collected in the second trimester of pregnancy. These receptors were obtained from a female donor in good health, enrolled as a control in a pregnancy study. Each CDR3 is given with its conserved first and last residue. The order of the fields is J gene, V gene, clone size, D gene, CDR3 DNA, CDR3 protein. D genes are given only for firm matches. Some rows have no size entry. The others give once, few or many, or a class for an expanded clone.

j_gene: TRBJ1-6; v_gene: TRBV21-1; abundance: .; d_gene: .; CDR3nt: TGTGCCAGCAGCAAAAAGGGCCGGGGGGCGCCGGATTCACCCCTCCACTTT; CDR3aa: CASSKKGRGAPDSPLHF
j_gene: TRBJ1-1; v_gene: TRBV6-1; abundance: .; d_gene: .; CDR3nt: TGTGCCAGCAGTGAAAGGGGGAACACTGAAGCTTTCTTT; CDR3aa: CASSERGNTEAFF
j_gene: TRBJ2-3; v_gene: TRBV2; abundance: .; d_gene: .; CDR3nt: TGTGCCAGCCGAGATCAGGCCCCAGATACGCAGTATTTT; CDR3aa: CASRDQAPDTQYF
j_gene: TRBJ1-1; v_gene: TRBV27; abundance: .; d_gene: .; CDR3nt: TGTGCCAGCAGTTCTCACAAGTACACTGAAGCTTTCTTT; CDR3aa: CASSSHKYTEAFF
j_gene: TRBJ1-2; v_gene: TRBV18; abundance: .; d_gene: TRBD1; CDR3nt: TGTGCCAGCTCACCAACTCGGGACAGGGCCTATGGCTACACCTTC; CDR3aa: CASSPTRDRAYGYTF
j_gene: TRBJ1-3; v_gene: TRBV14; abundance: .; d_gene: TRBD1; CDR3nt: TGTGCCAGCAGCCAAGGGGGACAGGTCTCTGGAAACACCATATATTTT; CDR3aa: CASSQGGQVSGNTIYF
j_gene: TRBJ2-1; v_gene: TRBV15; abundance: .; d_gene: .; CDR3nt: TGTGCCACCAGCAGAAATACCCCAGGACAGTTTGAGCAGTTCTTC; CDR3aa: CATSRNTPGQFEQFF
j_gene: TRBJ2-7; v_gene: TRBV9; abundance: once; d_gene: .; CDR3nt: TGTGCCAGCAGCCCCCATAGGGACTTACACTACGAGCAGTACTTC; CDR3aa: CASSPHRDLHYEQYF
j_gene: TRBJ1-5; v_gene: TRBV11-2; abundance: .; d_gene: .; CDR3nt: TGTGCCAGCAGCCTTTGGGGGGACCGGAATCAGCCCCAGCATTTT; CDR3aa: CASSLWGDRNQPQHF
j_gene: TRBJ2-7; v_gene: TRBV6-1; abundance: .; d_gene: .; CDR3nt: TGTGCCAGCAGTGAAGAAATCTACTCCTACGAGCAGTACTTC; CDR3aa: CASSEEIYSYEQYF
j_gene: TRBJ2-1; v_gene: TRBV29-1; abundance: .; d_gene: TRBD2; CDR3nt: TGCAGCGTTGGCGGGGGAAGCGGGAGGGCCGGGGGTGAGCAGTTCTTC; CDR3aa: CSVGGGSGRAGGEQFF
j_gene: TRBJ2-1; v_gene: TRBV15; abundance: once; d_gene: TRBD1; CDR3nt: TGTGCCACCAGCCCCCGGAGGACAGGGGGCTTGGATGAGCAGTTCTTC; CDR3aa: CATSPRRTGGLDEQFF
j_gene: TRBJ1-1; v_gene: TRBV27; abundance: .; d_gene: .; CDR3nt: TGTGCCAGCAGCCGACAGATGAACACTGAAGCTTTCTTT; CDR3aa: CASSRQMNTEAFF
j_gene: TRBJ2-7; v_gene: TRBV7-9; abundance: .; d_gene: TRBD2; CDR3nt: TGTGCCAGCAGCACGGACTACCCGGGAGGCGAGCAGTACTTC; CDR3aa: CASSTDYPGGEQYF
j_gene: TRBJ1-5; v_gene: TRBV28; abundance: once; d_gene: .; CDR3nt: TGTGCCAGCGTATCGGGGGGAGGGCAGGGCCCCAATCAGCCCCAGCATTTT; CDR3aa: CASVSGGGQGPNQPQHF
j_gene: TRBJ2-2; v_gene: TRBV9; abundance: .; d_gene: .; CDR3nt: TGTGCCAGCAGCGTAGCCCCACTCACCGGGGAGCTGTTTTTT; CDR3aa: CASSVAPLTGELFF
j_gene: TRBJ1-3; v_gene: TRBV5-8; abundance: .; d_gene: .; CDR3nt: TGTGCCAGCAGCCCAGCAACAGGGCAGAAGGGTGGAAACACCATATATTTT; CDR3aa: CASSPATGQKGGNTIYF
j_gene: TRBJ2-6; v_gene: TRBV5-1; abundance: .; d_gene: .; CDR3nt: TGCGCCAGCAGCTTTTTATCTGGGGCCAACGTCCTGACTTTC; CDR3aa: CASSFLSGANVLTF
j_gene: TRBJ2-3; v_gene: TRBV5-1; abundance: once; d_gene: .; CDR3nt: TGCGCCAGCAGCTTGTCTCGGCTTTCCGACTCCTCCGCAGATACGCAGTATTTT; CDR3aa: CASSLSRLSDSSADTQYF
j_gene: TRBJ1-6; v_gene: TRBV18; abundance: few; d_gene: TRBD1; CDR3nt: TGTGCCAGCTCACCAGGGGGGACAGAAAATTCACCCCTCCACTTT; CDR3aa: CASSPGGTENSPLHF
j_gene: TRBJ1-2; v_gene: TRBV19; abundance: .; d_gene: .; CDR3nt: TGTGCCAGTAGTTTGCAGGGCGACGGCTACACCTTC; CDR3aa: CASSLQGDGYTF
j_gene: TRBJ1-5; v_gene: TRBV7-2; abundance: few; d_gene: .; CDR3nt: TGTGCCAGCAGCTTGGTCGGGAATAGCAATCAGCCCCAGCATTTT; CDR3aa: CASSLVGNSNQPQHF
j_gene: TRBJ2-3; v_gene: TRBV28; abundance: once; d_gene: TRBD2; CDR3nt: TGTGCCACCCGCCGGGACTACGCACTGTATTTT; CDR3aa: CATRRDYALYF
j_gene: TRBJ2-7; v_gene: TRBV7-7; abundance: once; d_gene: TRBD2; CDR3nt: TGTGCTAGCAGCCCCATCGGACTAGCGGGCGAGCAGTACTTC; CDR3aa: CASSPIGLAGEQYF
j_gene: TRBJ2-7; v_gene: TRBV7-3; abundance: .; d_gene: .; CDR3nt: TGTGCCAGCAGCTTAACGACCCTGACAGAGAAGTACTTC; CDR3aa: CASSLTTLTEKYF
j_gene: TRBJ2-7; v_gene: TRBV10-3; abundance: .; d_gene: .; CDR3nt: TGTGCCATCATTCCGACAGTCTCCTACGAGCAGTACTTC; CDR3aa: CAIIPTVSYEQYF
j_gene: TRBJ2-1; v_gene: TRBV6-5; abundance: .; d_gene: TRBD2; CDR3nt: TGTGCCAGCCGGAGCGGGAGCTCCTACAATGAGCAGTTCTTC; CDR3aa: CASRSGSSYNEQFF
j_gene: TRBJ1-2; v_gene: TRBV5-1; abundance: .; d_gene: .; CDR3nt: TGCGCCAGCAGCGGCATGGTAGGCGGCTATGGCTACACCTTC; CDR3aa: CASSGMVGGYGYTF
j_gene: TRBJ2-7; v_gene: TRBV5-4; abundance: .; d_gene: TRBD2; CDR3nt: TGTGCCAGCAGCCGTGGCGGGGGGACTCCTACAGGCGAGCAGTACTTC; CDR3aa: CASSRGGGTPTGEQYF
j_gene: TRBJ2-2; v_gene: TRBV7-3; abundance: .; d_gene: .; CDR3nt: TGTGCCAGCTCTAGGGGGACCGGGGAGCTGTTTTTT; CDR3aa: CASSRGTGELFF
j_gene: TRBJ2-5; v_gene: TRBV15; abundance: once; d_gene: TRBD2; CDR3nt: TGTGCCACCAGCCAAAAGATAGCGGGGCGAGAGACCCAGTACTTC; CDR3aa: CATSQKIAGRETQYF
j_gene: TRBJ1-2; v_gene: TRBV27; abundance: .; d_gene: .; CDR3nt: TGTGCCAGCAGTTTACGGGGAGGCCTCTATGGCTACACCTTC; CDR3aa: CASSLRGGLYGYTF
j_gene: TRBJ2-1; v_gene: TRBV4-3; abundance: .; d_gene: TRBD2; CDR3nt: TGCGCCAGCAGCCATACAAATAGCGGGAATGATGAGCAGTTCTTC; CDR3aa: CASSHTNSGNDEQFF
j_gene: TRBJ2-3; v_gene: TRBV2; abundance: .; d_gene: .; CDR3nt: TGTGCCAGCAGTGAGCGCGCCGGAGGCACAGATACGCAGTATTTT; CDR3aa: CASSERAGGTDTQYF
j_gene: TRBJ2-7; v_gene: TRBV30; abundance: .; d_gene: TRBD2; CDR3nt: TGTGCCTGGAGCGCGGGGACTAGCGGGAGGCGCGAGCAGTACTTC; CDR3aa: CAWSAGTSGRREQYF
j_gene: TRBJ1-2; v_gene: TRBV28; abundance: .; d_gene: TRBD1; CDR3nt: TGTGCCAGCAGTTTTTTCACAGGGGTCGACGGCTACACCTTC; CDR3aa: CASSFFTGVDGYTF
j_gene: TRBJ1-4; v_gene: TRBV19; abundance: .; d_gene: .; CDR3nt: TGTGCCAGTACCAGGGCGGAAGGGGGTCGCCAACTGTTTTTT; CDR3aa: CASTRAEGGRQLFF
j_gene: TRBJ1-1; v_gene: TRBV2; abundance: .; d_gene: .; CDR3nt: TGTGCCACAACAGGGAACACTGAAGCTTTCTTT; CDR3aa: CATTGNTEAFF
j_gene: TRBJ2-7; v_gene: TRBV15; abundance: .; d_gene: .; CDR3nt: TGTGCCACCAGCAGAGACCTTAAAGACTCCCTCGAGCAGTACTTC; CDR3aa: CATSRDLKDSLEQYF
j_gene: TRBJ2-7; v_gene: TRBV7-8; abundance: .; d_gene: TRBD2; CDR3nt: TGTGCCAGCAGCTTACGGGGGGTGGTCGAGCAGTACTTC; CDR3aa: CASSLRGVVEQYF
j_gene: TRBJ2-3; v_gene: TRBV6-4; abundance: .; d_gene: TRBD2; CDR3nt: TGTGCCAGCAGTATAACTAGCGGGGGTACAGATACGCAGTATTTT; CDR3aa: CASSITSGGTDTQYF
j_gene: TRBJ2-3; v_gene: TRBV2; abundance: .; d_gene: .; CDR3nt: TGTGCCAGCACGTATACAGATACGCAGTATTTT; CDR3aa: CASTYTDTQYF
j_gene: TRBJ2-1; v_gene: TRBV6-8; abundance: .; d_gene: TRBD2; CDR3nt: TGTGCCAGCAGTTACTGGACTAGCGGGAGCTCCTACAATGAGCAGTTCTTC; CDR3aa: CASSYWTSGSSYNEQFF
j_gene: TRBJ2-7; v_gene: TRBV7-3; abundance: .; d_gene: .; CDR3nt: TGTGCCAGCAGTGGGGGCGAGGGTAGCTCCTACGAGCAGTACTTC; CDR3aa: CASSGGEGSSYEQYF
j_gene: TRBJ1-1; v_gene: TRBV30; abundance: .; d_gene: TRBD1; CDR3nt: TGTGCCTGGAGGGGACAGGGGAGGCCTGAAGCTTTCTTT; CDR3aa: CAWRGQGRPEAFF
j_gene: TRBJ1-1; v_gene: TRBV21-1; abundance: .; d_gene: .; CDR3nt: TGTGCCAGCAGCAAAAGGGTGGCAGGGAGGAACGACCTGAACACTGAAGCTTTCTTT; CDR3aa: CASSKRVAGRNDLNTEAFF
j_gene: TRBJ2-7; v_gene: TRBV2; abundance: .; d_gene: TRBD2; CDR3nt: TGTGCCAGCAGTGAACAGCTAGCGGGGGGCTACGAGCAGTACTTC; CDR3aa: CASSEQLAGGYEQYF
j_gene: TRBJ2-1; v_gene: TRBV6-6; abundance: .; d_gene: .; CDR3nt: TGTGCCAGCAGTTACTCCCCGGTTGAGCAGTTCTTC; CDR3aa: CASSYSPVEQFF
j_gene: TRBJ2-7; v_gene: TRBV27; abundance: .; d_gene: .; CDR3nt: TGTGCCAGCAGCTCAAGGGTCACAGGGTTTGGGTCCTACGAGCAGTACTTC; CDR3aa: CASSSRVTGFGSYEQYF
j_gene: TRBJ2-1; v_gene: TRBV7-3; abundance: .; d_gene: .; CDR3nt: TGTGCCAGCAGCATCGACTCGCACAATGAGCAGTTCTTC; CDR3aa: CASSIDSHNEQFF
j_gene: TRBJ1-2; v_gene: TRBV10-3; abundance: .; d_gene: TRBD1; CDR3nt: TGTGCCATCAGCACGAGGGGGCTAGACTATGGCTACACCTTC; CDR3aa: CAISTRGLDYGYTF
j_gene: TRBJ2-7; v_gene: TRBV27; abundance: .; d_gene: .; CDR3nt: TGTGCCAGCAGTTTAGCGGGCGGAGCCTACGAGCAGTACTTC; CDR3aa: CASSLAGGAYEQYF
j_gene: TRBJ1-3; v_gene: TRBV7-2; abundance: .; d_gene: .; CDR3nt: TGTGCCAGCAGCTTAGATCCCGGGAGCGGAAACACCATATATTTT; CDR3aa: CASSLDPGSGNTIYF
j_gene: TRBJ2-4; v_gene: TRBV27; abundance: .; d_gene: .; CDR3nt: TGTGCCAGCAGCCCCCGGAACCCCTCAGCGTACGCCAAAAACATTCAGTACTTC; CDR3aa: CASSPRNPSAYAKNIQYF